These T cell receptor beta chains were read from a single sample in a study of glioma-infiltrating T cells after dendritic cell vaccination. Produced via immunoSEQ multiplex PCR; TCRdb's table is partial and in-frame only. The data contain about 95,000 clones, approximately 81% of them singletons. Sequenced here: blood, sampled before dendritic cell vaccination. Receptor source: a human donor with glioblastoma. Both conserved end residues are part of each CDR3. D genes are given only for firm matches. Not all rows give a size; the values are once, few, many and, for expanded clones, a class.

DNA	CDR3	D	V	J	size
TGCAGCGTCGTACAGGGGTATGGCAATCAGCCCCAGCATTTT	CSVVQGYGNQPQHF	TRBD1	TRBV29-1	TRBJ1-5	.
TGTGCCAGCTCACCTCTTGGACAGGGGGGCATTAACTATGGCTACACCTTC	CASSPLGQGGINYGYTF	TRBD1	TRBV18	TRBJ1-2	.
TGTGCCAGCAGCGTGCGACAGGTGCAATCTAATGAGCAGTTCTTC	CASSVRQVQSNEQFF	.	TRBV9	TRBJ2-1	.
TGTGCCAGCAGTGCCCCACCGGGACAGGGAATCTACAATGAGCAGTTCTTC	CASSAPPGQGIYNEQFF	TRBD1	TRBV2	TRBJ2-1	.
TGTGCCATCAGTACAACAGGGGCCGGGGGCTACACCTTC	CAISTTGAGGYTF	TRBD1	TRBV10-3	TRBJ1-2	.
TGTGCCAGCAGTTTTTCAACAGGAAGCTCCTACAATGAGCAGTTCTTC	CASSFSTGSSYNEQFF	.	TRBV28	TRBJ2-1	.
TGTGCCAGCAGCTTAGCGAGACTAGCGGGGACAGGTGAGCAGTTCTTC	CASSLARLAGTGEQFF	TRBD2	TRBV7-8	TRBJ2-1	.
TGCGCCAGCAGTGAAGCGGACCGCTTCAATGAGCAGTTCTTC	CASSEADRFNEQFF	.	TRBV10-2	TRBJ2-1	.
TGTGCCAGCAGTTTGAGCCTCTACAGGGTAAATCAGCCCCAGCATTTT	CASSLSLYRVNQPQHF	.	TRBV28	TRBJ1-5	.
TGTGCCAGCAGAGGCAGCCTAGCGGGAGAGACCCAGTACTTC	CASRGSLAGETQYF	TRBD2	TRBV2	TRBJ2-5	.
TGTGCCAGCGGCAACCCTAGCGGGAGTTACGAGCAGTACTTC	CASGNPSGSYEQYF	TRBD2	TRBV7-2	TRBJ2-7	.
TGCGCCAGTAATACAGGGTTTTCCTACGAGCAGTACTTC	CASNTGFSYEQYF	.	TRBV10-2	TRBJ2-7	.
TGTGCCAGCAGTCCGAGGCAGTCCGAGCAGTTCTTC	CASSPRQSEQFF	.	TRBV5-4	TRBJ2-1	once
TGCGCCAGCAGCTTAACCGGGACAAGGAACACCGGGGAGCTGTTTTTT	CASSLTGTRNTGELFF	.	TRBV5-1	TRBJ2-2	.
TGCGCCAGCAGTGGTACTTCCAGGTTTGGTGAGCAGTTCTTC	CASSGTSRFGEQFF	.	TRBV10-2	TRBJ2-1	.
TGTGCCAGCAGCTTGGGGGCAGGGCAGCCCCAGCATTTT	CASSLGAGQPQHF	.	TRBV7-9	TRBJ1-5	.
TGTGCCAGCAGCTTGTCGGGGGGGGGAGAGACCCAGTACTTC	CASSLSGGGETQYF	TRBD2	TRBV5-6	TRBJ2-5	.
TGTGCCAGCAGCTTAAGGGGGTACGAGCAGTACTTC	CASSLRGYEQYF	.	TRBV7-9	TRBJ2-7	.
TGTGCCAGCAGCCCGGGACTAGCGGTTCAATCCTACAATGAGCAGTTCTTC	CASSPGLAVQSYNEQFF	TRBD2	TRBV5-4	TRBJ2-1	.
TGTGCCAGCAGCCAATCCACTAGGACCGGGGAGCTGTTTTTT	CASSQSTRTGELFF	.	TRBV14	TRBJ2-2	.